What follows are 5 T cell receptor beta chains derived from one specimen sequenced in a study of T cell responses to AZD1222 COVID-19 vaccine listed by TCRdb under 2021. The time point label on this specimen signifies: about 28 days (+/-7) after the second vaccine dose. In light of the paper, this sample's treatment or condition label describes: meningococcal conjugate vaccine given as trial control. To prepare the library, the immunoSEQ multiplex PCR assay was applied. TCRdb stores this immuneACCESS table with in-frame sequences only. Part of the clones is absent; in the studies checked, under half of the shortfall reflects unresolved V genes, and no reason is known for the rest. The sample table holds about 180,000 clones, of which 85% to 95% were seen once. The ten largest account for roughly 1% of the sample. This sample comprised peripheral blood, obtained 28 days after the second dose of the MenACWY control vaccine. The source is an adult who received the MenACWY meningococcal vaccine as a control.

The CDR3 is CATSREQTTGLEQFF. As DNA, the CDR3 is TGTGCCACCAGCAGAGAACAGACCACGGGCCTTGAGCAGTTCTTC. This chain joins TRBV15 and TRBJ2-1; D gene uncertain. V was shortened by 0 bases and J by 9 bases, with 15 bases between the two germline ends. CDR3 length: 15 residues. Germline V gene data show CDR1 as LNHNV and CDR2 as YYDKDF (reference sequence).

The genes are TRBV18 and TRBJ1-6; D may be TRBD1 (6 bases). Trimming shortened V by 3 bases and J by 9 bases, and 9 bases separated the two germline ends. The CDR3 covers 13 residues. The germline V gene has CDR1 KGHSH and CDR2 LQKENI. CDR3: CASSPSTGSPLHF. DNA for the CDR3: TGTGCCAGCTCACCCTCGACAGGTTCACCCCTCCACTTT.

The chain is built from TRBV11-2 and TRBJ2-1; TRBD2 matches 8 bases. The germline CDR1 and CDR2 sequences are SGHAT and FQNNGV. The ends lost 3 bases at V and 0 bases at J; junction bases unmatched: 7. The CDR3 covers 17 residues. Written as DNA, the CDR3 is TGTGCCAGCAGCTTTAGGCGGAGCGGGGGCTCCTACAATGAGCAGTTCTTC. It is translated as CASSFRRSGGSYNEQFF.

The chain recombines TRBV7-3 with TRBJ1-2, with a possible D match to TRBD1 (6 bases). This CDR3 has 13 amino acids. The germline CDR1 and CDR2 sequences are SGHTA and FQGTGA. V was cut by 5 bases and J by 8 bases, with 15 bases left in between. Here the CDR3 reads CASSPSGTGGYTF. Written as DNA, the CDR3 is TGTGCCAGCAGCCCCTCCGGTACAGGGGGCTACACCTTC. The whole variable domain, remainder taken from reference TRBV7-3 and TRBJ1-2, is GAGVSQTPSNKVTEKGKYVELRCDPISGHTALYWYRQSLGQGPEFLIYFQGTGAADDSGLPNDRFFAVRPEGSVSTLKIQRTERGDSAVYLCASSPSGTGGYTFGSGTRLTVV.

V usage is TRBV3-1 (or the pseudogene TRBV3-2) and J usage is TRBJ1-2; D ambiguous. Germline V lookup: CDR1 LGHDT, CDR2 YNNKEL (reference sequence). Trimming pared 4 bases from V and 3 bases from J, leaving 15 bases between. The CDR3 is 15 residues long. The CDR3 DNA is TGTGCCAGCAGCCCGAGTCAGAGCTACTACTATGGCTACACCTTC. Encoded protein: CASSPSQSYYYGYTF.